This T cell receptor beta chain came from a study of T cells in Graves' hyperthyroidism and ophthalmopathy. Findings and limits, study-wide: Most thyroid-expanded clonotypes above 0.001 were also found in blood.

What was amplified from RNA transcripts were TCR beta CDR3 regions. Researchers ran a first-round RT-PCR on the TCR CDR3 using the HTBI primer set. TCRdb redid the calling of the multiplex PCR reads with MiXCR, one entry per CDR3 protein. The table lists about 350,000 distinct CDR3 sequences, 11% to 15% of them singletons. The trim removed 3 bases at V and 3 bases at J, leaving 5 bases unmatched. The CDR3 has 16 residues. CDR1 is MDHEN, CDR2 SYDVKM, per germline. This clonotype was picked up many times. Its target is not known. The rearrangement links TRBV28 to TRBJ2-3; 11 positions match TRBD2. The sequence came from a woman aged 25 to 39 with Graves' hyperthyroidism. The specimen was blood. In nucleotides, the CDR3 is TGTGCCAGCAGTTTTTCCGGGACTAGCGGAACAGATACGCAGTATTTT. Encoded protein: CASSFSGTSGTDTQYF.